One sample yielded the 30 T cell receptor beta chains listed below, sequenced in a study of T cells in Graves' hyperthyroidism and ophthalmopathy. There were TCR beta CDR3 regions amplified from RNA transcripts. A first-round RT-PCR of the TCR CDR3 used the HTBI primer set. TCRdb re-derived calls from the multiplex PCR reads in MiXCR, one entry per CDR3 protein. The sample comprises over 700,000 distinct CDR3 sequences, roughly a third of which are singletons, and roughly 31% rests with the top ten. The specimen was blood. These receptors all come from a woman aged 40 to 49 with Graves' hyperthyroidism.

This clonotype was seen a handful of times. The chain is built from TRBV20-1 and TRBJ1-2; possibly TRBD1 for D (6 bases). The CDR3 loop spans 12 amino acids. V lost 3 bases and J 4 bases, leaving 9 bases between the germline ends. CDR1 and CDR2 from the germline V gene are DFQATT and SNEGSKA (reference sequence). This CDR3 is CSASQGFYGYTF. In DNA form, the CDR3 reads TGCAGTGCTAGCCAGGGGTTCTATGGCTACACCTTC.

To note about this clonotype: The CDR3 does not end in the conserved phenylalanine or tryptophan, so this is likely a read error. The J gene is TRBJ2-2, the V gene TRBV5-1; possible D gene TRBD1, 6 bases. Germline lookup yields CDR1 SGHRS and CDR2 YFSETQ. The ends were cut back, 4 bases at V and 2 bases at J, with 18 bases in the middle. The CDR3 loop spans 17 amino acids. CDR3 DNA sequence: TGCGCCAGCAGCCTAAACAGTAGGGGGAAAAACACCGGGGAGCTGTTTTCT. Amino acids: CASSLNSRGKNTGELFS.

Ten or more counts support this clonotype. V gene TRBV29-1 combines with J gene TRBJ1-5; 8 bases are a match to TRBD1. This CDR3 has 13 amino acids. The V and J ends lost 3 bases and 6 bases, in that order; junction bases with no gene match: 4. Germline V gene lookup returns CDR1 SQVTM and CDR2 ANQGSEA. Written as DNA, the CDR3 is TGCAGCGTTGAGCCCGACAGGGGTCAGCCCCAGCATTTT. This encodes CSVEPDRGQPQHF.

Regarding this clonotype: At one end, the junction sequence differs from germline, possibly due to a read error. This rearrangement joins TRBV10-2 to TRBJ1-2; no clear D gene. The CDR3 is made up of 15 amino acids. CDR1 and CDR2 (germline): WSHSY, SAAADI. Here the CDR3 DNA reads TGTGCCAGCAGTCCGGACGGCTACGCATACTATGGCTACACCTTC. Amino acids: CASSPDGYAYYGYTF.

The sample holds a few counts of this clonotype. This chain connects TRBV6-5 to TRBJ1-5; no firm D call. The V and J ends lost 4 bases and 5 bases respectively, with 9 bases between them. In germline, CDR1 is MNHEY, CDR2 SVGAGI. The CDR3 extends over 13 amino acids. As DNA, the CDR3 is TGTGCCAGCAGTTCCCAGACTGATCAGCCCCAGCATTTT. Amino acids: CASSSQTDQPQHF.

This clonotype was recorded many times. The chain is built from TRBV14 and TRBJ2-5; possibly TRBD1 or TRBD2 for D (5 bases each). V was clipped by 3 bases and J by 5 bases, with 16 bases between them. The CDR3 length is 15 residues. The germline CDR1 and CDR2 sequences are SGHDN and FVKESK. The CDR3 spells CASSQQGVPGETQYF. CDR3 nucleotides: TGTGCCAGCAGCCAGCAGGGCGTCCCGGGGGAGACCCAGTACTTC.

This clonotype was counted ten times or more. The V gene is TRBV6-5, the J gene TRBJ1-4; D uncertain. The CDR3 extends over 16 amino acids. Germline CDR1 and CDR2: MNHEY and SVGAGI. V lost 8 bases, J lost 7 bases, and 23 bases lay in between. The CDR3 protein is CASATRTSTTTEKLFF. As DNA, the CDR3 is TGTGCCAGCGCAACTAGGACTTCCACGACAACTGAAAAACTGTTTTTT.

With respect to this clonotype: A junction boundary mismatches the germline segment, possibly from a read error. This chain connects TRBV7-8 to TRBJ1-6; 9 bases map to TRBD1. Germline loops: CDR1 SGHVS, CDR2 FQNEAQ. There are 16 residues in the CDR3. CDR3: CASSLDRDRDNSPLHF. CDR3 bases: TGTGCCAGCAGTTTAGACCGGGACAGGGACAATTCACCCCTCCACTTT.

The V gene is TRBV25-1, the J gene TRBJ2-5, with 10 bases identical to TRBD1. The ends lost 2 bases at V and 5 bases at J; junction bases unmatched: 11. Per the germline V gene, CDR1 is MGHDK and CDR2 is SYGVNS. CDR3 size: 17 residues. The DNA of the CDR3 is TGTGCCAGCAGTGAACCTTATCGTGGGACAGGGGACGAGACCCAGTACTTC. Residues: CASSEPYRGTGDETQYF.

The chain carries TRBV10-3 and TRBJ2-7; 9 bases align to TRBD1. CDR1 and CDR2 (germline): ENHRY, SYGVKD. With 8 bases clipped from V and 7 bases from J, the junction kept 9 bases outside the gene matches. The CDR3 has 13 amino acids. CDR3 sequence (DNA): TGTGCCATCGGAGTGGGACAGGGTCCAGAGCAGTACTTC. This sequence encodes CAIGVGQGPEQYF.

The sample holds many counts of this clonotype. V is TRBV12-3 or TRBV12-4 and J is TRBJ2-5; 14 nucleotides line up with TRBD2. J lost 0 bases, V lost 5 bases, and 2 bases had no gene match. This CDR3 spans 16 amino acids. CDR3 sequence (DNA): TGTGCCAGCAGTGGGACTAGCGGGGGTTACCAAGAGACCCAGTACTTC. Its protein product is CASSGTSGGYQETQYF.

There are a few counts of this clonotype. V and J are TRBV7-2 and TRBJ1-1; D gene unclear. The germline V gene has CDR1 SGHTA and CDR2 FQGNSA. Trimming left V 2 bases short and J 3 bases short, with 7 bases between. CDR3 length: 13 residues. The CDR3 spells CASSLKMDTEAFF. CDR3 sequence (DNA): TGTGCCAGCAGCTTAAAGATGGACACTGAAGCTTTCTTT.

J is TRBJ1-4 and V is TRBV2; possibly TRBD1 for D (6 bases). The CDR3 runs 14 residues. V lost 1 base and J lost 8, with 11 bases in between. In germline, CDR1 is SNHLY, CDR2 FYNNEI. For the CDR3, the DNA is TGTGCCAGCAGTGAAGAGGGGGGGCGGGAAAAACTGTTTTTT. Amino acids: CASSEEGGREKLFF. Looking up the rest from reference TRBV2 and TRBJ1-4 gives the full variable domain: EPEVTQTPSHQVTQMGQEVILRCVPISNHLYFYWYRQILGQKVEFLVSFYNNEISEKSEIFDDQFSVERPDGSNFTLKIRSTKLEDSAMYFCASSEEGGREKLFFGSGTQLSVL.

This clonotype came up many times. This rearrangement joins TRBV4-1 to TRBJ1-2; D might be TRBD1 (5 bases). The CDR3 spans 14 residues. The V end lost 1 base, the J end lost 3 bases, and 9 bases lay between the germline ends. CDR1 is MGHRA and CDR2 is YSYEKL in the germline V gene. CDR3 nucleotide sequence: TGCGCCAGCAGCCAAGTCGGGACGCACTATGGCTACACCTTC. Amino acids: CASSQVGTHYGYTF.

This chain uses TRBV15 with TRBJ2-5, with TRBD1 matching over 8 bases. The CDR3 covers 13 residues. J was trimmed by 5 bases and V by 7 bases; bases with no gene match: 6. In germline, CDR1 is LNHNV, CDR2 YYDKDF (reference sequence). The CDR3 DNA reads TGTGCCACCATGGGCGGGGACAGGGAGACCCAGTACTTC. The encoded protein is CATMGGDRETQYF.

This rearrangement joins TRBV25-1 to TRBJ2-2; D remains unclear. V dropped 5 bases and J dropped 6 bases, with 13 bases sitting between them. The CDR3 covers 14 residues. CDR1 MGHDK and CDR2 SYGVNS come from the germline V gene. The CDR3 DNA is TGTGCCAGCAGTCCAAACCATAACGCCGGGGAGCTGTTTTTT. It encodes CASSPNHNAGELFF. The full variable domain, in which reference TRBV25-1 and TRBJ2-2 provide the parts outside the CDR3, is EADIYQTPRYLVIGTGKKITLECSQTMGHDKMYWYQQDPGMELHLIHYSYGVNSTEKGDLSSESTVSRIRTEHFPLTLESARPSHTSQYLCASSPNHNAGELFFGEGSRLTVL.

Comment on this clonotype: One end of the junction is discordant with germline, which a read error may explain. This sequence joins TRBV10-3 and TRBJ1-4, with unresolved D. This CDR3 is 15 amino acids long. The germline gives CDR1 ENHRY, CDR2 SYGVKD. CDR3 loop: CASSALGEGNEKLFF. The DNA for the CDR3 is TGTGCCAGCAGTGCTTTGGGAGAAGGGAATGAAAAACTGTTTTTT.

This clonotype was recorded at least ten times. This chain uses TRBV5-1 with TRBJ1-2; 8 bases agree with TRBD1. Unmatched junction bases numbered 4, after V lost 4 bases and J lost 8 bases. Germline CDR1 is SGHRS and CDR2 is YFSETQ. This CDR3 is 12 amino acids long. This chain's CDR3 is CASSAGTGGYTF. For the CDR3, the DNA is TGCGCCAGCAGCGCCGGGACAGGAGGCTACACCTTC. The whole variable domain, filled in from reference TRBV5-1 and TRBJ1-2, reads KAGVTQTPRYLIKTRGQQVTLSCSPISGHRSVSWYQQTPGQGLQFLFEYFSETQRNKGNFPGRFSGRQFSNSRSEMNVSTLELGDSALYLCASSAGTGGYTFGSGTRLTVV.

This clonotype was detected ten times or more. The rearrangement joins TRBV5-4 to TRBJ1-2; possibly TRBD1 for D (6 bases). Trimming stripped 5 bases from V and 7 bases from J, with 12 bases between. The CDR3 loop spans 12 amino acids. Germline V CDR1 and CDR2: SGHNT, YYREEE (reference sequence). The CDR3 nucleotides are TGTGCCAGCAGTGGGGGCGCCTTTGGCTACACCTTC. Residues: CASSGGAFGYTF. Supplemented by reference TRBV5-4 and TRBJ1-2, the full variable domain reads ETGVTQSPTHLIKTRGQQVTLRCSSQSGHNTVSWYQQALGQGPQFIFQYYREEENGRGNFPPRFSGLQFPNYSSELNVNALELDDSALYLCASSGGAFGYTFGSGTRLTVV.

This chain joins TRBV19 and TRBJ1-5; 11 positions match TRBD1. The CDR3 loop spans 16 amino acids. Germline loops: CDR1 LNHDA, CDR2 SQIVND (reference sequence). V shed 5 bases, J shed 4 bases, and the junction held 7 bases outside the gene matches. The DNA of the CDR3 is TGTGCCAGTAGTGGCGGACAGGGGGCCGGGAATCAGCCCCAGCATTTT. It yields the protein CASSGGQGAGNQPQHF. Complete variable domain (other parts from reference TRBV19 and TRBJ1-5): DGGITQSPKYLFRKEGQNVTLSCEQNLNHDAMYWYRQDPGQGLRLIYYSQIVNDFQKGDIAEGYSVSREKKESFPLTVTSAQKNPTAFYLCASSGGQGAGNQPQHFGDGTRLSIL.

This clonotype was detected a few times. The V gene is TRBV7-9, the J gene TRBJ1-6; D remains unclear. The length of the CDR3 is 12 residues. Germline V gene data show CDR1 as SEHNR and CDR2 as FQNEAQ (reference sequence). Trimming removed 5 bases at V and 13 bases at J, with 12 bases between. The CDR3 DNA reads TGTGCCAGCAGCGAAGCTGTTGTGCCCCTCCACTTT. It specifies CASSEAVVPLHF.

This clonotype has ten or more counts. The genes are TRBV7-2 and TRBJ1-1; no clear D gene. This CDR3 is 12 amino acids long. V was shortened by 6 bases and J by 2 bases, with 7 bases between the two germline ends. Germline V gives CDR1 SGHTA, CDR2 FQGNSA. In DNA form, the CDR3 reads TGTGCCAGCAGAAACGACAACACTGAAGCTTTCTTT. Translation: CASRNDNTEAFF.

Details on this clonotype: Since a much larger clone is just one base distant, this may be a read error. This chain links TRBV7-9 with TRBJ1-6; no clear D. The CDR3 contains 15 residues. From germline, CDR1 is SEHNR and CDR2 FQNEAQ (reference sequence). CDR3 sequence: CASSDNSRPDSPPHF. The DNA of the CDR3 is TGTGCCAGCAGTGATAACAGCCGTCCGGATTCACCCCCCCACTTT. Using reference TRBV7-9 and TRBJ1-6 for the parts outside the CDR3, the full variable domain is DTGVSQNPRHKITKRGQNVTFRCDPISEHNRLYWYRQTLGQGPEFLTYFQNEAQLEKSRLLSDRFSAERPKGSFSTLEIQRTEQGDSAMYLCASSDNSRPDSPPHFGNGTRLTVT.

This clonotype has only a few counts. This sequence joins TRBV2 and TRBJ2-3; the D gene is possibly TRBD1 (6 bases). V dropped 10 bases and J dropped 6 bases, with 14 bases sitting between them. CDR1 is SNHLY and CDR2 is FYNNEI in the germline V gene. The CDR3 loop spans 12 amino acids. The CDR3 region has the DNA TGTGCCACCCGGACGACAGGCGATACGCAGTATTTT. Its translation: CATRTTGDTQYF. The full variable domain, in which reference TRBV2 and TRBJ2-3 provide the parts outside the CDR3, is EPEVTQTPSHQVTQMGQEVILRCVPISNHLYFYWYRQILGQKVEFLVSFYNNEISEKSEIFDDQFSVERPDGSNFTLKIRSTKLEDSAMYFCATRTTGDTQYFGPGTRLTVL.

In nucleotides, the CDR3 is TGTGCCACCAGTGAGGGGGACAGGGCAATCACCGGGGAGCTGTTTTTT. This translates into CATSEGDRAITGELFF. The chain combines TRBV24-1 with TRBJ2-2; TRBD1 matches 9 bases. V lost 4 bases to trimming and J lost 4 bases; unmatched junction nucleotides: 6. Germline CDR1 reads KGHDR; CDR2 reads SFDVKD. The CDR3 loop spans 16 amino acids.

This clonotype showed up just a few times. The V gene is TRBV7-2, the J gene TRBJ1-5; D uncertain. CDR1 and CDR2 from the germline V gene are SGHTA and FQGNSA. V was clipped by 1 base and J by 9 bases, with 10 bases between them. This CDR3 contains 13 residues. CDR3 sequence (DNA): TGTGCCAGCAGCTTAGGATTGTACGGGCCCCAGCATTTT. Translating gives CASSLGLYGPQHF.

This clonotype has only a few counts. The CDR3 coding sequence is TGTGCCAGCAGATCGACTCGGGGGAACACCGGGGAGCTGTTTTTT. It encodes CASRSTRGNTGELFF. The chain combines TRBV7-9 with TRBJ2-2; D is possibly TRBD2 (5 bases). The CDR3 consists of 15 residues. The germline V gene encodes CDR1 SEHNR and CDR2 FQNEAQ (reference sequence). Trimming removed 6 bases at V and 1 base at J, with 12 bases between.

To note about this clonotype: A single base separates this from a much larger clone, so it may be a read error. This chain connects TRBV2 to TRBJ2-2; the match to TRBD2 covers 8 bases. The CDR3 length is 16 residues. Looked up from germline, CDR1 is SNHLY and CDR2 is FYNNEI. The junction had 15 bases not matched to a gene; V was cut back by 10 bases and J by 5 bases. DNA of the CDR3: TGTGCCATCAGGGTGCGTGCGGGGGGAAGTACCGGGGAGCTGTTTTTT. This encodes CAIRVRAGGSTGELFF. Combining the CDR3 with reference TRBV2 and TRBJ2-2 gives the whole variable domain EPEVTQTPSHQVTQMGQEVILRCVPISNHLYFYWYRQILGQKVEFLVSFYNNEISEKSEIFDDQFSVERPDGSNFTLKIRSTKLEDSAMYFCAIRVRAGGSTGELFFGEGSRLTVL.

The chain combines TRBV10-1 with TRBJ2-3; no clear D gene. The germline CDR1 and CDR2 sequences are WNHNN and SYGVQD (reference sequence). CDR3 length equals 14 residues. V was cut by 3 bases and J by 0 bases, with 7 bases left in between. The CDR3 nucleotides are TGCGCCAGCAGTGACGCGGCTAGCACAGATACGCAGTATTTT. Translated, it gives CASSDAASTDTQYF.

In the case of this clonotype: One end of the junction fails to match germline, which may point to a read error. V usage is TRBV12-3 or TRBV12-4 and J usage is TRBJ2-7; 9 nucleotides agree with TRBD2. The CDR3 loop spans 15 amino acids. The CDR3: CATSDPVAGVDEQYF. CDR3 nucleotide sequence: TGTGCCACCAGTGATCCAGTAGCGGGGGTCGATGAGCAGTACTTC.